One and the same sample provided the 21 T cell receptor beta chains below, sequenced in a study of cytomegalovirus exposure and HLA in healthy donors. Profiled with immunoSEQ multiplex PCR; TCRdb holds only in-frame clones, not every one. The data show 170,000 or so clones, around 85% seen once. The sample comprised PBMCs. These receptors were taken from a man between 18 and 35 years old in good health and CMV-seropositive.

The genes are TRBV4-1 and TRBJ2-1; TRBD2 agrees at 11 bases. Germline V CDR1 and CDR2: MGHRA, YSYEKL. The V and J ends lost 3 bases and 4 bases, in that order; junction bases with no gene match: 5. The CDR3 sequence is 16 residues long. CDR3 in DNA: TGCGCCAGCAGCCAGTATAGCGGGGGGGATTACAATGAGCAGTTCTTC. Translated: CASSQYSGGDYNEQFF.

This sequence joins TRBV30 and TRBJ1-2; 7 bases fit TRBD1. In germline, CDR1 is GTSNPN, CDR2 SVGIG (reference sequence). The CDR3 has 14 residues. After removal of 5 bases from V and 8 bases from J, the junction contained 14 bases not matched to a gene. DNA for the CDR3: TGTGCCTGGTGGTTGGGAACAGGGGAGTTCGGCTACACCTTC. This codes for CAWWLGTGEFGYTF.

This chain links TRBV2 with TRBJ1-3; D not certain. V dropped 8 bases and J dropped 0 bases, with 14 bases sitting between them. Germline CDR1 reads SNHLY; CDR2 reads FYNNEI. This CDR3 is 15 amino acids long. As DNA, the CDR3 is TGTGCCAGCGTTCCACACCGCAACTCTGGAAACACCATATATTTT. Translating gives CASVPHRNSGNTIYF.

This chain joins TRBV10-3 and TRBJ2-1, with D possibly being TRBD2 (6 bases). V was cut by 10 bases and J by 3 bases, with 10 bases left in between. CDR1 and CDR2 from the germline V gene are ENHRY and SYGVKD. The CDR3 covers 12 residues. The CDR3, as DNA: TGTGCCACCACCGGGAGCTACAATGAGCAGTTCTTC. Translation gives CATTGSYNEQFF.

J is TRBJ2-7 and V is TRBV11-1, with TRBD1 matching 7 bases. Trimming at V came to 6 bases and at J to 6 bases, leaving 8 bases not matched to a gene. CDR3 length: 13 amino acids. Germline V CDR1 and CDR2: SGHAT, FQDESV (reference sequence). The CDR3 loop is CASSRDSHSEQYF. CDR3 nucleotide sequence: TGTGCCAGCAGTAGGGACAGTCACTCCGAGCAGTACTTC.

The V and J genes are TRBV14 and TRBJ2-7; weak D call: TRBD1 (6 bases). CDR1 is SGHDN and CDR2 is FVKESK in the germline V gene. This CDR3 comprises 14 residues. The V end lost 0 bases, the J end lost 4 bases, and 10 bases lay between the germline ends. CDR3 in DNA: TGTGCCAGCAGCCAAGAAAACAGGGTGTACGAGCAGTACTTC. Amino acids: CASSQENRVYEQYF.

With respect to this clone: This same CDR3 is encoded by further DNA sequences in the sample. This chain joins TRBV28 and TRBJ1-5; TRBD1 might be the D (6 bases). From germline, CDR1 is MDHEN and CDR2 SYDVKM. V was clipped by 5 bases and J by 2 bases, with 10 bases between them. This CDR3 spans 14 amino acids. CDR3 loop: CASSGGGGNQPQHF. DNA for the CDR3: TGTGCCAGCAGTGGGGGGGGCGGCAATCAGCCCCAGCATTTT.

The chain employs TRBV14 and TRBJ2-3; D unresolved. Per the germline V gene, CDR1 is SGHDN and CDR2 is FVKESK. The V gene lost 9 bases and the J gene lost 0 bases, with 10 bases spanning the gap. The CDR3 is made up of 13 amino acids. In nucleotides, the CDR3 is TGTGCCAGTGCGAAACTTAGCACAGATACGCAGTATTTT. It encodes CASAKLSTDTQYF.

On this clone: The same CDR3 can be traced to other DNA sequences in this sample. V gene TRBV5-1 combines with J gene TRBJ1-3, with a tentative D call TRBD1 (6 bases). Germline CDR1 and CDR2: SGHRS and YFSETQ. The ends were cut back, 0 bases at V and 2 bases at J, with 6 bases in the middle. The CDR3 totals 14 residues. The CDR3: CASSLDRAGNTIYF. CDR3 coding DNA: TGCGCCAGCAGCTTGGACAGGGCTGGAAACACCATATATTTT.

The chain joins TRBV6-6 to TRBJ2-7; 8 positions match TRBD1. Germline values: CDR1 MNHNY, CDR2 SVGAGI (reference sequence). V shed 0 bases and J 2 bases; nucleotides not matched to a gene: 6. This CDR3 region has 16 residues. CDR3: CASSYSAGQATYEQYF. DNA for the CDR3: TGTGCCAGCAGTTACTCGGCGGGACAGGCTACCTACGAGCAGTACTTC.

This chain joins TRBV11-3 and TRBJ2-3; D remains unclear. Germline CDR1 reads SGHNT; CDR2 reads YENEEA. V lost 4 bases, J lost 7 bases, and 6 bases lay in between. The CDR3 covers 11 residues. The CDR3 protein is CASSSEYTQYF. CDR3 nucleotides: TGTGCCAGCAGCTCGGAGTATACGCAGTATTTT.

The chain combines TRBV27 with TRBJ2-1; D is possibly TRBD2 (6 bases). The CDR3 is 14 amino acids. V was cut by 4 bases and J by 6 bases, with 13 bases left in between. The germline gives CDR1 MNHEY, CDR2 SMNVEV (reference sequence). The CDR3 reads CASSYGTVINEQFF. The CDR3 DNA is TGTGCCAGCAGTTATGGGACTGTGATCAATGAGCAGTTCTTC.

The chain combines TRBV5-6 with TRBJ2-2, with 9 bases fitting TRBD1. Germline trimming cut 3 bases from V and 4 bases from J; bases unmatched to any gene: 7. This CDR3 has 16 residues. CDR1 is SGHDT and CDR2 is YYEEEE in the germline V gene. CDR3 DNA: TGTGCCAGCAGCTCGGCGACAGGGGGGGTCACCGGGGAGCTGTTTTTT. Its translation: CASSSATGGVTGELFF. The full variable domain, its missing parts supplied by reference TRBV5-6 and TRBJ2-2, is DAGVTQSPTHLIKTRGQQVTLRCSPKSGHDTVSWYQQALGQGPQFIFQYYEEEERQRGNFPDRFSGHQFPNYSSELNVNALLLGDSALYLCASSSATGGVTGELFFGEGSRLTVL.

In nucleotides, the CDR3 is TGTGCCAGCAGCTACCTAACTCATAGCGGGAGGGCCCTATACAATGAGCAGTTCTTC. Encoded protein: CASSYLTHSGRALYNEQFF. This chain joins TRBV27 and TRBJ2-1; TRBD2 agrees at 11 bases. The CDR3 loop spans 19 amino acids. Germline V gene lookup returns CDR1 MNHEY and CDR2 SMNVEV (reference sequence). After removal of 6 bases from V and 4 bases from J, the junction contained 17 bases not matched to a gene.

This chain's CDR3 is CASSPRLAASGNTIYF. The CDR3 DNA sequence: TGTGCCAGCAGTCCCCGCTTAGCCGCGTCGGGAAACACCATATATTTT. This rearrangement joins TRBV9 to TRBJ1-3; D is undetermined. CDR3 length: 16 residues. V was pared by 5 bases and J by 4 bases, with 19 bases between. Germline CDR1 is SGDLS and CDR2 is YYNGEE.

The rearrangement joins TRBV18 to TRBJ2-7, with a possible D match to TRBD1 (6 bases). Deletions cut 5 bases from V and 5 bases from J, with 13 bases between. Germline-derived CDR1 and CDR2 are KGHSH and LQKENI. CDR3 length: 13 amino acids. The CDR3 region is CASSGQPKDEQYF. The CDR3 DNA sequence: TGTGCCAGCTCAGGACAGCCCAAGGACGAGCAGTACTTC.

V and J are TRBV5-1 and TRBJ2-2, with 13 nucleotides matching TRBD2. Looked up from germline, CDR1 is SGHRS and CDR2 is YFSETQ. The J segment lost 6 bases and the V segment lost 3 bases, leaving 11 bases of the junction unmatched. This CDR3 comprises 18 residues. CDR3 nucleotide sequence: TGCGCCAGCAGCTCGGGACTAGCGGGGAGGGTGTCGTCCGGGGAGCTGTTTTTT. Its translation: CASSSGLAGRVSSGELFF.

The chain couples TRBV7-2 to TRBJ2-7, with no clear D. Germline V gene sequence: CDR1 SGHTA, CDR2 FQGNSA. The CDR3 spans 14 residues. V shed 3 bases and J shed 2 bases, with 11 bases lying between them. The CDR3 DNA sequence: TGTGCCAGCAGCTTCCGGAGAAGCCCCTACGAGCAGTACTTC. Translated, it gives CASSFRRSPYEQYF.

This clone turned up a few times. J is TRBJ2-7 and V is TRBV9, with TRBD2 as a possible D gene (6 bases). Deletions cut 9 bases from V and 2 bases from J, with 9 bases between. This CDR3 is built from 11 residues. Germline V gives CDR1 SGDLS, CDR2 YYNGEE. This chain's CDR3 is CATGGPYEQYF. CDR3 nucleotide sequence: TGTGCCACCGGAGGGCCCTACGAGCAGTACTTC.

This clone appeared once. This chain connects TRBV10-2 to TRBJ1-5; TRBD1 aligns across 7 bases. The CDR3 is 14 residues long. Germline lookup yields CDR1 WSHSY and CDR2 SAAADI. V dropped 4 bases and J dropped 2; count of bases not matched to a gene: 2. CDR3 DNA: TGCGCCAGCAGTGTTGGACAGGGCAATCAGCCCCAGCATTTT. It specifies CASSVGQGNQPQHF.

The J gene is TRBJ1-2, the V gene TRBV30; the D is unclear. V dropped 2 bases and J dropped 2 bases, with 12 bases sitting between them. Germline CDR1 GTSNPN, CDR2 SVGIG (reference sequence). The CDR3 totals 14 residues. The CDR3, as DNA: TGTGCCTGGAGTCTTGAAGTAGCGAACTATGGCTACACCTTC. Protein: CAWSLEVANYGYTF.